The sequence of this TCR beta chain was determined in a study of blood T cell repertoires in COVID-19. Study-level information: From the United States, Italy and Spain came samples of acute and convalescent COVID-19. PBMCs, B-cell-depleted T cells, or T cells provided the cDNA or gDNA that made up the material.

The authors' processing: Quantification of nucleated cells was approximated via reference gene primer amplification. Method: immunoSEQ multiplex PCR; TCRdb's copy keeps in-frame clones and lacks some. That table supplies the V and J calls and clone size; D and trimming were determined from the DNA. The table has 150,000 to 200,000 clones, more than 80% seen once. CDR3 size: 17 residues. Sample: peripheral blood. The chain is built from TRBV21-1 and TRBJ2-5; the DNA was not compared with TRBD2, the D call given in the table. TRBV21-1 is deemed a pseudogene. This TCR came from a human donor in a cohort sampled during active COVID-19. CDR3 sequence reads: CASSKLRLAGTQETQYF. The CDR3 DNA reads TGTGCCAGCAGCAAACTTCGACTAGCGGGTACCCAAGAGACCCAGTACTTC.